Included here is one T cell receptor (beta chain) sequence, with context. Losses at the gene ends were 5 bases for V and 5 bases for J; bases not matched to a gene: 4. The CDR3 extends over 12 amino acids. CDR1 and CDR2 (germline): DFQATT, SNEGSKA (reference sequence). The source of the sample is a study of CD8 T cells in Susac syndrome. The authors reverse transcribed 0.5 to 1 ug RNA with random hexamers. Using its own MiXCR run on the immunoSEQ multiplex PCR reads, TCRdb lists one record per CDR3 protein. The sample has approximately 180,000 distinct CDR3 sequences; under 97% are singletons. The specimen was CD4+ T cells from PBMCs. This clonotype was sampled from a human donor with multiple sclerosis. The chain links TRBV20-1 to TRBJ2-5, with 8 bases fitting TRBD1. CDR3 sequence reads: CSAGQGGETQYF. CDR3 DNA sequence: TGCAGTGCTGGACAGGGCGGGGAGACCCAGTACTTC.